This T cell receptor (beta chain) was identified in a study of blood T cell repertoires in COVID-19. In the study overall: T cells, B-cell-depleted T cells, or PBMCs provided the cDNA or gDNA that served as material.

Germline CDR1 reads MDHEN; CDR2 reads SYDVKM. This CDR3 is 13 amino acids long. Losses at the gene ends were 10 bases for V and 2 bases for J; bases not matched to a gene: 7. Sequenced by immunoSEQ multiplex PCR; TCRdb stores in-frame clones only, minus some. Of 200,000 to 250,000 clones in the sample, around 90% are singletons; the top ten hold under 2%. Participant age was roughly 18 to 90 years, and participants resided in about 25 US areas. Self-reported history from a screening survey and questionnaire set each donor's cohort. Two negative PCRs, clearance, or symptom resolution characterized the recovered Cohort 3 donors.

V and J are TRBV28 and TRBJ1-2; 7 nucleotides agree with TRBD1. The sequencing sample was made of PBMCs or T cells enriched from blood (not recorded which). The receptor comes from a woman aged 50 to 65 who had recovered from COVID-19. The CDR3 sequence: CAIENRGNYGYTF. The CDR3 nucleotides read TGTGCCATCGAAAACAGGGGAAACTATGGCTACACCTTC.